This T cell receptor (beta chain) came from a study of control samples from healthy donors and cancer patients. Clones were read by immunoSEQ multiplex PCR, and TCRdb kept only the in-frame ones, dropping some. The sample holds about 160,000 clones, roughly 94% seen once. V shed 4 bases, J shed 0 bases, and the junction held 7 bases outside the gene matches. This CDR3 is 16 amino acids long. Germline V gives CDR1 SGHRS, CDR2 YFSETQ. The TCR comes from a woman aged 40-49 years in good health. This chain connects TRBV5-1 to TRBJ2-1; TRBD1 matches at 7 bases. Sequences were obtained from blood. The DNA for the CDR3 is TGCGCCAGCAGCAAGGACAGGCCGAGCTCCTACAATGAGCAGTTCTTC. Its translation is CASSKDRPSSYNEQFF.